One and the same sample provided the 9 T cell receptor beta chains below, sequenced in a study of blood T cells in healthy people across ages. PCR was performed a second time for about 6 to 12 cycles using a sample-barcoded 5' primer and a J-beta primer mix. TCRdb fed the 5' RACE reads into MiXCR, producing one record per CDR3 protein. This table has about 620,000 distinct CDR3 sequences, 52% appearing once. Sequencing used blood. All receptors derive from an elderly woman in good health.

The rearrangement joins TRBV6-5 to TRBJ1-1; D gene uncertain. Per germline, CDR1 MNHEY and CDR2 SVGAGI. CDR3 length: 14 amino acids. V lost 4 bases and J 3 bases, leaving 12 bases between the germline ends. CDR3 protein: CASSFGLEDTEAFF. In DNA form, the CDR3 reads TGTGCCAGCAGTTTCGGACTGGAGGACACTGAAGCTTTCTTT.

This clonotype came up many times. The chain employs TRBV12-3 or TRBV12-4 and TRBJ2-3; 8 bases map to TRBD1. The CDR3 has 18 residues. V lost 8 bases to trimming and J lost 3 bases; unmatched junction nucleotides: 19. DNA for the CDR3: TGTGCCAGCGCACCTCACCTCCCACAGGGGGGTCGAACAGATACGCAGTATTTT. This codes for CASAPHLPQGGRTDTQYF.

The sample holds a few counts of this clonotype. This chain joins TRBV18 and TRBJ2-1, with D possibly called TRBD1 or TRBD2 (5 bases each). There are 13 residues in the CDR3. V was pared by 8 bases and J by 8 bases, with 16 bases between. The V gene's germline CDR1 is KGHSH and CDR2 LQKENI. Here the CDR3 reads CASQGTGLDEQFF. The CDR3 nucleotides are TGTGCCAGCCAAGGGACGGGGCTAGATGAGCAGTTCTTC.

This clonotype occurred many times. The genes are TRBV12-3 or TRBV12-4 and TRBJ2-3; D call uncertain. With 11 bases removed from V and 7 bases from J, the gap between germline ends came to 13 bases. The CDR3 is 11 amino acids. This CDR3 is CAVSVMYTQYF. Here the CDR3 DNA reads TGTGCCGTCAGCGTTATGTATACGCAGTATTTT.

This clonotype was counted only a few times. This chain links TRBV28 with TRBJ2-2; 11 bases map to TRBD2. The germline CDR1 and CDR2 sequences are MDHEN and SYDVKM. V shed 7 bases and J 6 bases; nucleotides not matched to a gene: 10. There are 16 residues in the CDR3. CDR3 DNA sequence: TGTGCCAGCACCCAAACCCTAGCGGGAGGTCCCGGGGAGCTGTTTTTT. It codes for CASTQTLAGGPGELFF.

This clonotype appeared a few times. The V call is TRBV30, the J call TRBJ1-4; 8 bases align to TRBD1. Germline values: CDR1 GTSNPN, CDR2 SVGIG (reference sequence). The CDR3 contains 15 residues. Trimming at V came to 5 bases and at J to 1 base, leaving 6 bases not matched to a gene. The CDR3 sequence is CAWARDRGTNEKLFF. The CDR3 DNA sequence: TGTGCCTGGGCTCGAGACAGGGGAACTAATGAAAAACTGTTTTTT.

V gene TRBV3-1 combines with J gene TRBJ2-3; the D call may be TRBD1 or TRBD2 (5 bases each). Germline V gene lookup returns CDR1 LGHDT and CDR2 YNNKEL (reference sequence). This CDR3 is 14 amino acids long. The germline V and J ends were trimmed by 5 bases and 4 bases, with 13 bases remaining between them. CDR3 residues: CASSTGAAADTQYF. CDR3 nucleotides: TGTGCCAGCAGCACCGGGGCAGCCGCAGATACGCAGTATTTT.

This clonotype appeared many times. The chain links TRBV20-1 to TRBJ2-3; D uncertain. With 4 bases removed from V and 2 bases from J, the gap between germline ends came to 16 bases. This CDR3 spans 15 amino acids. Germline V CDR1 and CDR2: DFQATT, SNEGSKA (reference sequence). The CDR3 spells CSAKPSLLLTDTQYF. The DNA of the CDR3 is TGCAGTGCTAAGCCGTCTCTTTTACTCACAGATACGCAGTATTTT.

As for this clonotype: The junction departs from germline at one end; a sequencing error may be responsible. This sequence joins TRBV29-1 and TRBJ1-5; the D is unclear. The CDR3 extends over 12 amino acids. Germline V gene data show CDR1 as SQVTM and CDR2 as ANQGSEA. CDR3 in amino acids: CSGQEGKQPQHF. Here the CDR3 DNA reads TGCAGCGGCCAGGAAGGCAAGCAGCCCCAGCATTTT.